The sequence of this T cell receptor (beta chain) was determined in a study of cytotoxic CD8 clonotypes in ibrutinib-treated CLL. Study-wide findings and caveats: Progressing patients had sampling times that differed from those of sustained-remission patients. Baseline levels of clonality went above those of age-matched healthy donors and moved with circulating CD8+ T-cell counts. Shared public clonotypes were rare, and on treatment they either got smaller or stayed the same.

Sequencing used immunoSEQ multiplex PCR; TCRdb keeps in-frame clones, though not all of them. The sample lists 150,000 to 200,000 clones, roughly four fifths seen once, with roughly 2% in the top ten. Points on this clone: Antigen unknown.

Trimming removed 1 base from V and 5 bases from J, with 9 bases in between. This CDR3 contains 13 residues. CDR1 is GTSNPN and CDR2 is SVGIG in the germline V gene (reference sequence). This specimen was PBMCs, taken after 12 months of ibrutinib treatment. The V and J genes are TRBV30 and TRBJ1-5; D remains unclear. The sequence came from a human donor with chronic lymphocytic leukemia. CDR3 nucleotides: TGTGCCTGGAGTGGCGGGAGCCATCAGCCCCAGCATTTT. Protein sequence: CAWSGGSHQPQHF.